The T cell receptor beta chain described here comes from a study of blood T cell repertoires in COVID-19. Across the study: Collection of acute and convalescent COVID-19 samples took place in the United States, Italy and Spain.

In terms of age and location, participants ranged from roughly 18 to 90 years and lived in about two dozen US areas. Assignments of participants to cohorts depended upon their own reported clinical history. Trimming shortened V by 4 bases and J by 5 bases, and 20 bases separated the two germline ends. The CDR3 is made up of 17 amino acids. The V gene's germline CDR1 is LGHDT and CDR2 YNNKEL (reference sequence). Clones were sequenced by immunoSEQ multiplex PCR, and TCRdb holds only the in-frame ones, with some missing. Among approximately 280,000 clones listed, nearly 90% were seen once. The chain employs TRBV3-1 (or the pseudogene TRBV3-2) and TRBJ2-2; tentative D call: TRBD2 (6 bases). The TCR sequence derives from a woman aged 18-29 years with acute COVID-19. Sequencing was performed on PBMCs or T cells enriched from blood (not recorded which). The chain's CDR3 is CASSPKVGGKVTGELFF. The CDR3 DNA follows: TGTGCCAGCAGCCCAAAGGTGGGAGGCAAAGTGACCGGGGAGCTGTTTTTT.